This TCR beta chain was documented in a study of blood T cell repertoires in COVID-19. The data were produced by immunoSEQ multiplex PCR, yet TCRdb's version contains in-frame clones alone and is incomplete. The sample shows about 200,000 clones, about 83% of them seen only once. CDR1 is LGHDT and CDR2 is YNNKEL in the germline V gene (reference sequence). The CDR3 runs 14 residues. Trimming left V 4 bases short and J 4 bases short, with 11 bases between. This clone was detected a few times. The sequencing input was peripheral blood. This clonotype was sampled from a person aged 65 to 85 with COVID-19, enrolled during active disease. This sequence joins TRBV3-1 (or the pseudogene TRBV3-2) and TRBJ2-1, with D possibly TRBD2 on 5 matching bases. CDR3 sequence reads: CASSLGVKYNEQFF. CDR3 coding DNA: TGTGCCAGCAGCCTCGGGGTTAAGTACAATGAGCAGTTCTTC.